This TCR beta chain was recorded in a study of blood T cell repertoires in COVID-19. In the study overall: The United States, Italy and Spain supplied acute and convalescent COVID-19 samples. PBMCs, B-cell-depleted T cells, or T cells were the source of the cDNA or gDNA that made up the material.

In the authors' workflow: Reference gene primer amplification gave nucleated cell count estimates. Produced via immunoSEQ multiplex PCR; TCRdb's table is partial and in-frame only. That table is the source of V, J and clone size, and D and trimming were worked out from the DNA. The sample lists roughly 160,000 clones, around 82% occurring once. Unmatched junction bases numbered 15, after V lost 5 bases and J lost 4 bases. The germline gives CDR1 SGHVS, CDR2 FNYEAQ. This CDR3 is 17 amino acids long. The V gene is TRBV7-6, the J gene TRBJ2-3; 7 positions match TRBD1. The material sequenced was peripheral blood. This TCR came from an elderly woman with acute or convalescent COVID-19. CDR3 sequence (DNA): TGTGCCAGCAGCCAGCATAGGACAGGCCAGGCGGCAGATACGCAGTATTTT. This gives the protein CASSQHRTGQAADTQYF.